Here is one T cell receptor (beta chain) with its context. The sample belongs to a study of cytomegalovirus exposure and HLA in healthy donors. Germline trimming cut 6 bases from V and 0 bases from J; bases unmatched to any gene: 5. Germline CDR1 reads MNHEY; CDR2 reads SVGAGI. This CDR3 is built from 15 residues. PCR primers comprised 60 Vbeta and 13 Jbeta primers. Sequencing was performed with immunoSEQ multiplex PCR; in TCRdb, only in-frame clones are kept and a portion is missing. The table has about 130,000 clones, about three quarters seen once. This receptor was obtained from a woman between 18 and 30 years old in good health and CMV-seronegative. The V call is TRBV6-5, the J call TRBJ2-1, with TRBD1 identical over 7 bases. The sample comprised PBMCs. The CDR3 reads CASRNPGGSYNEQFF. As DNA, the CDR3 is TGTGCCAGCAGAAACCCAGGGGGCTCCTACAATGAGCAGTTCTTC.